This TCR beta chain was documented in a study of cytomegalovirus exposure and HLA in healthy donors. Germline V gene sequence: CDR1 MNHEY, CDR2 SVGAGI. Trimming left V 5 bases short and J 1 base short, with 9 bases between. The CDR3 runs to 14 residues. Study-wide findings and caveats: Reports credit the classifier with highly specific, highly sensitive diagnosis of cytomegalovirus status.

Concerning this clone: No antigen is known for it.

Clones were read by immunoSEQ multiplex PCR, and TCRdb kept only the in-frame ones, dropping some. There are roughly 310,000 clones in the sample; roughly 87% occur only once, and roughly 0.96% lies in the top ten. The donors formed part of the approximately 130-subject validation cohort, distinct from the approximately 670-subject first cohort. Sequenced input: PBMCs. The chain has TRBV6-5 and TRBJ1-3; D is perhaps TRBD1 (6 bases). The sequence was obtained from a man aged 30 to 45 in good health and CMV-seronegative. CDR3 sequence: CASSPGQSGNTIYF. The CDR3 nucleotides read TGTGCCAGCAGTCCCGGACAGTCTGGAAACACCATATATTTT.